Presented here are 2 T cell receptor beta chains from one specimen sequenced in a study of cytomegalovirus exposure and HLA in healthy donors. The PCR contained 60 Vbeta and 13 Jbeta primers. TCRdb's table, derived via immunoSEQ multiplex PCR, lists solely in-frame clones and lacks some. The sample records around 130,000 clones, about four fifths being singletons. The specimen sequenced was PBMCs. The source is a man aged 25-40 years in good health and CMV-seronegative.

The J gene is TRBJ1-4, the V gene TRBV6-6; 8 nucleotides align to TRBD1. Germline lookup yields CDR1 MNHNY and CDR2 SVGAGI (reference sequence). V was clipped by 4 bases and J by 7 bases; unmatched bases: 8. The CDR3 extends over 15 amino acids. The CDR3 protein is CASSSTRGLVEKLFF. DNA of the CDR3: TGTGCCAGCAGTTCCACCAGGGGGCTGGTTGAAAAACTGTTTTTT.

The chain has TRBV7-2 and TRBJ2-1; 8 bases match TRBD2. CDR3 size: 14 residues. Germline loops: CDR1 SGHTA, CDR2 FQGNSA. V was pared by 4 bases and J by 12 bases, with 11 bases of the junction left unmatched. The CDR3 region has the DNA TGTGCCAGCAGCTACTACGGACTAGCCTCCGCGCAGTTCTTC. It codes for CASSYYGLASAQFF.